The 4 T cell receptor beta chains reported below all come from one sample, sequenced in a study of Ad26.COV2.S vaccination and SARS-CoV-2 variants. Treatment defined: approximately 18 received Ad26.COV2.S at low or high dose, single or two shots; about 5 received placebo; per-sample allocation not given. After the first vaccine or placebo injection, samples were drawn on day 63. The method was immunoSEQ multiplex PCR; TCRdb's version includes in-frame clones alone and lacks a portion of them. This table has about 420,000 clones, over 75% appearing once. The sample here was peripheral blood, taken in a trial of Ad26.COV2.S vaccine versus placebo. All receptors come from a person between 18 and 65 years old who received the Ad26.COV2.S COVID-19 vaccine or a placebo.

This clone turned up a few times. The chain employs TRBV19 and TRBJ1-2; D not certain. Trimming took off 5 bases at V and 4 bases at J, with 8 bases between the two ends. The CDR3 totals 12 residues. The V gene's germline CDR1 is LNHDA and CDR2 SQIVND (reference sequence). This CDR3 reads CASSSAAYGYTF. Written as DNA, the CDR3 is TGTGCCAGTAGTTCGGCAGCCTATGGCTACACCTTC.

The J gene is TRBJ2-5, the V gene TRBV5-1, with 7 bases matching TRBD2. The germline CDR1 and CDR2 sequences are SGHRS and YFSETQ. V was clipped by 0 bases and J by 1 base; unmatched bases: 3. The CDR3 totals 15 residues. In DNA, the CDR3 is TGCGCCAGCAGCTTGGGCGGGGGAGCCCAAGAGACCCAGTACTTC. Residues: CASSLGGGAQETQYF.

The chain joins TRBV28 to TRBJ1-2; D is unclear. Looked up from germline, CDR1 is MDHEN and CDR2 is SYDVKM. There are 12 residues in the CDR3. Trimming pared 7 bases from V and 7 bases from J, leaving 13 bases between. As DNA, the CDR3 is TGTGCCAGCACCGAACCCCCCGGTGGCTACACCTTC. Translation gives CASTEPPGGYTF.

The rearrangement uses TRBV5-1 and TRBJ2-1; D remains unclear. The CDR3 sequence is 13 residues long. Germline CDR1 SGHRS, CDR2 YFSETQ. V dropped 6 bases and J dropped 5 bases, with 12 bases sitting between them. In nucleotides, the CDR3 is TGCGCCAGCAATAATCCTGGACACAATGAGCAGTTCTTC. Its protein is CASNNPGHNEQFF.